The 31 T cell receptor beta chains given below trace back to one sample, sequenced in a study of immune characterization of retroperitoneal liposarcoma. TCRdb re-analysed the PCR reads in MiXCR, keeping a single row per CDR3 protein. The table includes approximately 9,300 distinct CDR3 sequences, roughly 35% detected once. Material: tumor tissue. The receptors were gathered from a male donor with retroperitoneal liposarcoma.

This clonotype was detected only a few times. CDR3 in amino acids: CASSTPGLAGIVEQFF. The CDR3 nucleotides read TGTGCCAGCAGTACCCCGGGACTAGCGGGGATTGTTGAGCAGTTCTTC. The gene calls are TRBV12-3 or TRBV12-4 and TRBJ2-1; 13 bases are shared with TRBD2. The V segment lost 5 bases and the J segment 9 bases; nucleotides outside the gene matches: 10. CDR3 length: 16 amino acids.

The V and J genes are TRBV6-1 and TRBJ2-5, with unresolved D. CDR1 MNHNS and CDR2 SASEGT come from the germline V gene. The CDR3 sequence is 14 residues long. V was clipped by 7 bases and J by 11 bases, with 23 bases between them. The DNA for the CDR3 is TGTGCCAGCATGGTCGGGCTAGAGTACAATGAGCAGTACTTC. Translated, it gives CASMVGLEYNEQYF.

The chain couples TRBV7-8 to TRBJ1-2, with D perhaps matching TRBD1 (5 bases). Germline V gene sequence: CDR1 SGHVS, CDR2 FQNEAQ. Trimming removed 1 base at V and 0 bases at J, with 15 bases between. The CDR3 contains 17 residues. CDR3 protein: CASSLGVVGAPNYGYTF. CDR3 bases: TGTGCCAGCAGCTTAGGGGTCGTTGGGGCACCTAACTATGGCTACACCTTC.

Worth noting for this clonotype: Relative to the germline gene, one junction end is altered; a read error may explain this. The rearrangement links TRBV6-1 to TRBJ2-1, with a possible D match to TRBD1 (6 bases). There are 12 residues in the CDR3. Per germline, CDR1 MNHNS and CDR2 SASEGT. This CDR3 is CASRLVGAILLF. The CDR3 DNA follows: TGTGCCAGCAGGCTAGTGGGGGCCATCCTTCTCTTC.

The rearrangement uses TRBV24-1 and TRBJ2-1, with 7 bases fitting TRBD1. The J call may be wrong; the DNA end is better matched by TRBJ2-7. Germline V gives CDR1 KGHDR, CDR2 SFDVKD. The CDR3 extends over 15 amino acids. DNA of the CDR3: TGTGCCACCAGTGATGGGCAGGGGGTCTGGTACGAGCAGTACTTC. Translating gives CATSDGQGVWYEQYF.

The chain has TRBV12-3 or TRBV12-4 and TRBJ2-3; D is ambiguous. With the DNA end fitting TRBJ2-1 better, the J assignment may be wrong. The CDR3 has 13 amino acids. The CDR3 DNA follows: TGTGCCAGCAGTCCCTCTAGGGTTCGTGAGCAGTTCTTC. Its translation: CASSPSRVREQFF.

This clonotype came up a few times. The rearrangement uses TRBV4-3 and TRBJ1-2, with TRBD1 as a possible D gene (6 bases). The germline V gene encodes CDR1 LGHNA and CDR2 YSLEER. The CDR3 loop spans 17 amino acids. The V end was cut by 0 bases, the J end by 3 bases, with 17 bases between. The CDR3 region is CASSQDLRPGGHYGYTF. The CDR3 DNA reads TGCGCCAGCAGCCAAGACCTAAGGCCGGGGGGGCACTATGGCTACACCTTC.

This sequence joins TRBV7-8 and TRBJ2-1, with 8 bases lining up with TRBD2. Germline lookup yields CDR1 SGHVS and CDR2 FQNEAQ. The CDR3 has 18 residues. V dropped 5 bases and J dropped 13; count of bases not matched to a gene: 25. CDR3 nucleotide sequence: TGTGCCAGCAGCGCAAATAGGCGGGGGGCCCAGTACCAAGAGACCCAGTTCTTC. Amino acid sequence: CASSANRRGAQYQETQFF.

This clonotype is medium-sized (0.01 to 0.1%) within its sample. The rearrangement links TRBV27 to TRBJ2-3; D unresolved. V shed 1 base and J shed 6 bases, with 8 bases lying between them. The CDR3 covers 13 residues. The germline CDR1 and CDR2 sequences are MNHEY and SMNVEV (reference sequence). In nucleotides, the CDR3 is TGTGCCAGCAGTTTATTTTTTCCGGATACGCAGTATTTT. Its translation is CASSLFFPDTQYF.

The genes are TRBV6-1 and TRBJ2-4; the D gene is possibly TRBD2 (7 bases). Germline lookup yields CDR1 MNHNS and CDR2 SASEGT. Trimming removed 4 bases from V and 2 bases from J, with 15 bases in between. The CDR3 sequence is 16 residues long. The CDR3 loop is CASSVFAGAPKNIQYF. CDR3 sequence (DNA): TGTGCCAGCAGTGTGTTCGCGGGGGCACCCAAAAACATTCAGTACTTC.

As DNA, the CDR3 is TGTGCCAGCAGTGAAGCGGGGTTGGGTTGGGACTGGTCCTACGAGCAGTACTTC. It is translated as CASSEAGLGWDWSYEQYF. The chain has TRBV6-1 and TRBJ2-7; D is perhaps TRBD2 (6 bases). Germline V lookup: CDR1 MNHNS, CDR2 SASEGT. V lost 0 bases and J 1 base, leaving 19 bases between the germline ends. This CDR3 is built from 18 residues.

The rearrangement uses TRBV6-6 and TRBJ2-1; no firm D call. The germline V and J ends were trimmed by 2 bases and 10 bases, with 15 bases remaining between them. This CDR3 is built from 14 residues. Looked up from germline, CDR1 is MNHNY and CDR2 is SVGAGI (reference sequence). CDR3 loop: CASSYMVGSYEQFF. The CDR3 nucleotides are TGTGCCAGCAGTTACATGGTGGGGTCCTACGAGCAGTTCTTC.

The chain has TRBV6-1 and TRBJ1-5, with no clear D. Between the trimmed V and J ends, which lost 6 bases and 4 bases, there was a span of 19 bases. CDR1 is MNHNS and CDR2 is SASEGT in the germline V gene. This CDR3 region has 16 residues. In DNA form, the CDR3 reads TGTGCCAGCAGCCCCGGAGTCGCCCTTGGGAATCAGCCCCAGCATTTT. Encoded protein: CASSPGVALGNQPQHF.

This clonotype turned up a few times. V is TRBV6-5 and J is TRBJ2-5; 7 bases are shared with TRBD1. This CDR3 region has 16 residues. Trimming removed 5 bases from V and 4 bases from J; junction bases left unmatched: 13. CDR1 and CDR2 from the germline V gene are MNHEY and SVGAGI. The CDR3 loop reads CASSHLTGLGVETQYF. Written as DNA, the CDR3 is TGTGCCAGCAGTCACCTGACAGGGCTAGGGGTAGAGACCCAGTACTTC.

V is TRBV6-5 and J is TRBJ2-1; a possible D gene is TRBD1 (5 bases). The V end lost 2 bases, the J end lost 10 bases, and 12 bases lay between the germline ends. The CDR3 is 13 amino acids. The germline gives CDR1 MNHEY, CDR2 SVGAGI. CDR3 in amino acids: CASSYVRAREQFF. The CDR3, as DNA: TGTGCCAGCAGTTACGTCAGGGCGAGGGAGCAGTTCTTC.

Concerning this clonotype itself: Without the conserved terminal phenylalanine or tryptophan, this CDR3 likely stems from a read error. The DNA is omitted, as the CDR3 cannot be located on it reliably, and the CDR3 follows TCRdb's listing. This sequence joins TRBV7-2 and TRBJ2-6; TRBD1 reflects the table's D call only, with no check against the DNA. Counting both end residues, the CDR3 totals 17 amino acids. Per germline, CDR1 SGHTA and CDR2 FQGNSA. This chain's CDR3 is CASSLRTGNQETQFFGP.

Many counts were recorded for this clonotype. The chain uses TRBV6-1 and TRBJ2-5; 10 nucleotides align to TRBD1. The J call could be wrong; TRBJ2-7 is a better fit for the DNA end. Germline CDR1 is MNHNS and CDR2 is SASEGT. The CDR3 is 16 residues long. CDR3 DNA: TGTGCCAGCAGTGACGACCCGGGACAGGGGTCCAACGAGCAGTACTTC. This sequence encodes CASSDDPGQGSNEQYF.

This clonotype is large (0.1 to 1%) within its sample. The chain carries TRBV12-3 or TRBV12-4 and TRBJ2-1, with D perhaps given as TRBD1 or TRBD2 (5 bases each). This CDR3 contains 15 residues. V lost 1 base to trimming and J lost 4 bases, with 11 bases between them. The CDR3 bases are TGTGCCAGCAGTTTAGATGGGACGGGTTACAATGAGCAGTTCTTC. Translated: CASSLDGTGYNEQFF.

Only one count was recorded for this clonotype. The rearrangement links TRBV27 to TRBJ2-2; possibly TRBD2 for D (6 bases). Germline V gene lookup returns CDR1 MNHEY and CDR2 SMNVEV (reference sequence). This CDR3 has 14 residues. The ends were cut back, 7 bases at V and 0 bases at J, with 9 bases in the middle. CDR3 loop: CASKGTPNTGELFF. CDR3 sequence (DNA): TGTGCCAGCAAGGGGACTCCGAACACCGGGGAGCTGTTTTTT.

This clonotype was observed at least ten times. This sequence joins TRBV7-6 and TRBJ2-6, with TRBD1 as a possible D gene (5 bases). Germline loops: CDR1 SGHVS, CDR2 FNYEAQ. CDR3 size: 16 residues. The V end lost 0 bases, the J end lost 8 bases, and 14 bases lay between the germline ends. The CDR3 sequence: CASSLAAGQLTNVLTF. CDR3 DNA sequence: TGTGCCAGCAGCTTAGCGGCAGGGCAGTTGACCAACGTCCTGACTTTC.

By sample share, this clonotype is medium-sized. J is TRBJ2-1 and V is TRBV7-2; D may correspond to TRBD1 or TRBD2 (5 bases each). Germline-derived CDR1 and CDR2 are SGHTA and FQGNSA. With 1 base removed from V and 6 bases from J, the gap between germline ends came to 13 bases. CDR3 length: 15 residues. This chain's CDR3 is CASSLERGVSNEQFF. DNA of the CDR3: TGTGCCAGCAGCTTAGAGAGAGGGGTAAGCAATGAGCAGTTCTTC. Together with reference TRBV7-2 and TRBJ2-1, the CDR3 gives the full variable domain: GAGVSQSPSNKVTEKGKDVELRCDPISGHTALYWYRQSLGQGLEFLIYFQGNSAPDKSGLPSDRFSAERTGGSVSTLTIQRTQQEDSAVYLCASSLERGVSNEQFFGPGTRLTVL.

The gene calls are TRBV29-1 and TRBJ1-2; D uncertain. V lost 3 bases and J lost 4, with 9 bases in between. This CDR3 contains 12 residues. The V gene's germline CDR1 is SQVTM and CDR2 ANQGSEA. The CDR3 here is CSVEGQPYGYTF. Here the CDR3 DNA reads TGCAGCGTTGAGGGTCAGCCCTATGGCTACACCTTC. The variable domain in full, completed from reference TRBV29-1 and TRBJ1-2, reads SAVISQKPSRDICQRGTSLTIQCQVDSQVTMMFWYRQQPGQSLTLIATANQGSEATYESGFVIDKFPISRPNLTFSTLTVSNMSPEDSSIYLCSVEGQPYGYTFGSGTRLTVV.

This clonotype was counted ten times or more. The chain recombines TRBV11-3 with TRBJ2-5, with 7 bases fitting TRBD1. CDR3 length: 14 amino acids. In germline, CDR1 is SGHNT, CDR2 YENEEA. The trim removed 3 bases at V and 0 bases at J, leaving 1 base unmatched. For the CDR3, the DNA is TGTGCCAGCAGCTTGGGACAGTACCAAGAGACCCAGTACTTC. It translates to CASSLGQYQETQYF.

The chain couples TRBV27 to TRBJ2-1; D may be TRBD2 (5 bases). The germline CDR1 and CDR2 sequences are MNHEY and SMNVEV (reference sequence). CDR3 length equals 12 residues. V shed 4 bases and J shed 8 bases, with 9 bases lying between them. CDR3 sequence (DNA): TGTGCCAGCAGTTCTAGCTTCGATGAGCAGTTCTTC. Translation gives CASSSSFDEQFF.

The J gene is TRBJ2-3, the V gene TRBV7-2; no clear D. The V gene's germline CDR1 is SGHTA and CDR2 FQGNSA. Trimming removed 3 bases from V and 3 bases from J, with 10 bases in between. The CDR3 contains 14 residues. The CDR3 region is CASSFMAVTDTQYF. DNA of the CDR3: TGTGCCAGCAGCTTCATGGCGGTAACAGATACGCAGTATTTT.

J is TRBJ2-1 and V is TRBV27, with 7 bases matching TRBD1. CDR1 and CDR2 from the germline V gene are MNHEY and SMNVEV (reference sequence). J gave up 10 bases and V 3 bases, and 9 bases lay outside the gene matches. There are 14 residues in the CDR3. Here the CDR3 DNA reads TGTGCCAGCAGTTTTAAGGGGGCCTACTACGAGCAGTTCTTC. As protein: CASSFKGAYYEQFF.

This chain uses TRBV6-1 with TRBJ2-5; perhaps D is TRBD1 or TRBD2 (6 bases each). V was shortened by 4 bases and J by 0 bases, with 12 bases between the two germline ends. CDR1 and CDR2 (germline): MNHNS, SASEGT. The CDR3 is 15 residues long. The CDR3 bases are TGTGCCAGCAGTGGGGCCGGGGGCAACCAAGAGACCCAGTACTTC. It encodes CASSGAGGNQETQYF.

The rearrangement links TRBV24-1 to TRBJ2-1; D uncertain. V lost 3 bases, J lost 13 bases, and 18 bases lay in between. Germline loops: CDR1 KGHDR, CDR2 SFDVKD. This CDR3 region has 14 residues. CDR3 residues: CATSDRGVRETQFF. CDR3 coding DNA: TGTGCCACCAGTGATAGAGGAGTTCGAGAGACCCAGTTCTTC.

The chain is built from TRBV12-3 or TRBV12-4 and TRBJ2-2; 14 bases align to TRBD2. With 6 bases clipped from V and 0 bases from J, the junction kept 0 bases outside the gene matches. The CDR3 is 16 amino acids. The CDR3 sequence is CASRGLAGANTGELFF. In nucleotides, the CDR3 is TGTGCCAGCAGGGGACTAGCGGGAGCGAACACCGGGGAGCTGTTTTTT.

The rearrangement uses TRBV6-2 or TRBV6-3 and TRBJ2-2, with TRBD2 identical over 10 bases. CDR1 is MNHEY, CDR2 SVGEGT, per germline. This CDR3 comprises 14 residues. V was clipped by 8 bases and J by 7 bases; unmatched bases: 7. CDR3 sequence: CASALAGGGGELFF. In DNA, the CDR3 is TGTGCCAGCGCATTAGCGGGAGGCGGCGGGGAGCTGTTTTTT.

This clonotype was seen a handful of times. The chain links TRBV6-1 to TRBJ2-1; TRBD2 is a possible D gene (5 bases). CDR3 length: 12 residues. CDR1 is MNHNS and CDR2 is SASEGT in the germline V gene. Trimming removed 9 bases from V and 13 bases from J, with 19 bases in between. The CDR3 loop reads CASGRVQETQFF. DNA of the CDR3: TGTGCCAGTGGGCGGGTACAAGAGACCCAGTTCTTC.